These 10 T cell receptor beta chains were all obtained from the same sample, sequenced in a study of blood T cell repertoires in COVID-19. The protocol was immunoSEQ multiplex PCR, while the TCRdb copy is restricted to in-frame clones and leaves out a portion. The sample includes roughly 160,000 clones, 85% to 90% of them seen just once. The specimen was peripheral blood. These receptors originate from a woman in her sixties or seventies with COVID-19, enrolled during active disease.

This clone was counted a single time. This sequence joins TRBV18 and TRBJ2-6; TRBD2 agrees at 8 bases. The V gene end was trimmed by 4 bases and the J gene end by 4 bases; junction bases not matched to a gene: 6. The CDR3 loop spans 16 amino acids. Per the germline V gene, CDR1 is KGHSH and CDR2 is LQKENI. CDR3 amino acids: CASSRTGGTGANVLTF. The CDR3 DNA follows: TGTGCCAGCTCACGAACGGGGGGGACCGGGGCCAACGTCCTGACTTTC.

The rearrangement links TRBV27 to TRBJ2-2, with a tentative D call TRBD1 (6 bases). Trimming stripped 1 base from V and 5 bases from J, with 14 bases between. CDR3 length equals 16 residues. Germline assignment: CDR1 MNHEY and CDR2 SMNVEV (reference sequence). CDR3 region: CASSLFSGAKTGELFF. As DNA, the CDR3 is TGTGCCAGCAGTTTATTCTCAGGGGCTAAAACCGGGGAGCTGTTTTTT.

The chain couples TRBV28 to TRBJ1-2, with D tentatively TRBD1 (6 bases). CDR1 and CDR2 from the germline V gene are MDHEN and SYDVKM. V lost 1 base to trimming and J lost 7 bases, with 16 bases between them. The CDR3 totals 15 residues. CDR3 in amino acids: CASSLSPTGIGGYTF. CDR3 bases: TGTGCCAGCAGTTTATCCCCAACAGGGATCGGTGGCTACACCTTC.

The V gene is TRBV30, the J gene TRBJ1-2, with D maybe TRBD1 (5 bases). Trimming cost V 3 bases and J 14 bases, with 16 bases left between them. CDR1 and CDR2 (germline): GTSNPN, SVGIG (reference sequence). The CDR3 loop spans 11 amino acids. The CDR3 is CAWSSLGAGTF. The CDR3, as DNA: TGTGCCTGGAGCTCCCTTGGGGCAGGTACCTTC. The entire variable domain, with the rest obtained from reference TRBV30 and TRBJ1-2, is as follows: SQTIHQWPATLVQPVGSPLSLECTVEGTSNPNLYWYRQAAGRGLQLLFYSVGIGQISSEVPQNLSASRPQDRQFILSSKKLLLSDSGFYLCAWSSLGAGTFGSGTRLTVV.

The rearrangement joins TRBV11-3 to TRBJ1-3, with D perhaps TRBD1 (6 bases). The CDR3 spans 14 residues. Trimming left V 3 bases short and J 3 bases short, with 9 bases between. Germline V gene sequence: CDR1 SGHNT, CDR2 YENEEA. Written as DNA, the CDR3 is TGTGCCAGCAGCTTGGGACAAGTTGGAAACACCATATATTTT. The encoded protein is CASSLGQVGNTIYF.

This clone was seen a handful of times. One junction end does not reproduce the germline sequence, and a read error may be involved. V usage is TRBV7-9 and J usage is TRBJ1-3; no definite D call. CDR3 length: 15 amino acids. Germline V CDR1 and CDR2: SEHNR, FQNEAQ (reference sequence). The CDR3 spells CASSLAEVSGNTIYF. The CDR3 region has the DNA TGTGCCAGCAGCCTAGCTGAGGTGTCTGGAAACACCATATATTTT.

This clone appeared once. This chain links TRBV7-9 with TRBJ1-5, with D perhaps TRBD1 (5 bases). The V end lost 5 bases, the J end lost 3 bases, and 14 bases lay between the germline ends. Per germline, CDR1 SEHNR and CDR2 FQNEAQ (reference sequence). The CDR3 has 15 amino acids. CDR3 sequence: CASSPLGGTNQPQHF. The DNA of the CDR3 is TGTGCCAGCAGCCCCCTCGGGGGTACCAATCAGCCCCAGCATTTT.

The genes are TRBV2 and TRBJ1-1; possibly TRBD1 for D (5 bases). CDR3 length: 14 residues. Germline V gene sequence: CDR1 SNHLY, CDR2 FYNNEI. Trimming removed 5 bases at V and 0 bases at J, with 10 bases between. The CDR3 here is CASSSATVNTEAFF. The CDR3 DNA is TGTGCCAGCAGTTCCGCGACAGTGAACACTGAAGCTTTCTTT.

The chain employs TRBV2 and TRBJ1-2, with D uncertain. Germline values: CDR1 SNHLY, CDR2 FYNNEI. V was pared by 6 bases and J by 4 bases, with 9 bases between. This CDR3 has 12 amino acids. CDR3 region: CASSPDTYGYTF. In DNA, the CDR3 is TGTGCCAGCAGCCCTGACACCTATGGCTACACCTTC. Full variable domain (remainder filled in from reference TRBV2 and TRBJ1-2): EPEVTQTPSHQVTQMGQEVILRCVPISNHLYFYWYRQILGQKVEFLVSFYNNEISEKSEIFDDQFSVERPDGSNFTLKIRSTKLEDSAMYFCASSPDTYGYTFGSGTRLTVV.

In regard to this clone: Additional DNA sequences in this sample encode the identical CDR3. The gene calls are TRBV6-5 and TRBJ1-1; 8 positions agree with TRBD1. With V trimmed by 5 bases and J by 4 bases, 3 bases remained unmatched. The length of the CDR3 is 13 residues. The V gene's germline CDR1 is MNHEY and CDR2 SVGAGI. The CDR3 is CASSRTGRTEAFF. The CDR3 DNA follows: TGTGCCAGCAGTAGGACAGGGCGCACTGAAGCTTTCTTT.